The 5 T cell receptor beta chains below all came from one sample that was sequenced in a study of blood T cell repertoires in COVID-19. Clones were sequenced by immunoSEQ multiplex PCR, and TCRdb holds only the in-frame ones, with some missing. The sample holds 250,000 to 300,000 clones; about nine tenths are singletons and the top ten take roughly 15%. Sequenced: PBMCs or T cells enriched from blood (not recorded which). These receptors all stem from a man younger than 35 who had recovered from COVID-19.

A single count supports this clone. The chain uses TRBV19 and TRBJ2-7; a weak D match, TRBD2 (6 bases). The V gene lost 3 bases and the J gene lost 0 bases, with 15 bases spanning the gap. The CDR3 extends over 16 amino acids. Germline-derived CDR1 and CDR2 are LNHDA and SQIVND (reference sequence). CDR3 DNA sequence: TGTGCCAGTAGTATCTATCTAGCGCGGAGCTCCTACGAGCAGTACTTC. Its protein is CASSIYLARSSYEQYF. The entire variable domain, with the rest obtained from reference TRBV19 and TRBJ2-7, is as follows: DGGITQSPKYLFRKEGQNVTLSCEQNLNHDAMYWYRQDPGQGLRLIYYSQIVNDFQKGDIAEGYSVSREKKESFPLTVTSAQKNPTAFYLCASSIYLARSSYEQYFGPGTRLTVT.

The V and J genes are TRBV4-1 and TRBJ2-7; TRBD1 is a possible D gene (6 bases). CDR3 length: 15 amino acids. The V gene's germline CDR1 is MGHRA and CDR2 YSYEKL. With 1 base removed from V and 1 base from J, the gap between germline ends came to 11 bases. This chain's CDR3 is CASSQARGTSYEQYF. In nucleotides, the CDR3 is TGCGCCAGCAGCCAAGCAAGGGGGACGTCCTACGAGCAGTACTTC.

The chain has TRBV4-2 and TRBJ2-3; possibly TRBD1 for D (6 bases). V lost 1 base to trimming and J lost 4 bases, with 15 bases between them. Germline V CDR1 and CDR2: LGHNA, YNFKEQ. The CDR3 sequence is 16 residues long. The CDR3 reads CASSQVRWGPSDTQYF. The CDR3 nucleotides read TGTGCCAGCAGCCAAGTACGATGGGGGCCGTCAGATACGCAGTATTTT.

For this clone: The junction and the germline gene differ at one end; a read error may be behind it. The gene calls are TRBV6-1 and TRBJ1-2, with TRBD1 matching over 7 bases. The CDR3 length is 12 residues. Germline V lookup: CDR1 MNHNS, CDR2 SASEGT. CDR3 bases: TGTGCCAGCAGTGTTCTTTCGGGCACAGGGGAGTTC. Its translation: CASSVLSGTGEF.

V gene TRBV18 combines with J gene TRBJ2-7, with D perhaps matching TRBD2 (5 bases). The V gene lost 3 bases and the J gene lost 4 bases, with 19 bases spanning the gap. The germline V gene encodes CDR1 KGHSH and CDR2 LQKENI. The CDR3 contains 16 residues. Written as DNA, the CDR3 is TGTGCCAGCTCACCGAGGGTCGGCGCAGGCAGTTACGAGCAGTACTTC. Amino acids: CASSPRVGAGSYEQYF.